This T cell receptor (beta chain) was identified in a study of OX40 agonist ivuxolimab in advanced cancers. Background on the study: Treatment of patients was with ivuxolimab, an agonistic anti-OX40 (CD134) antibody. Regarding the study as a whole: Both blood CD4+ and CD8+ T cells showed clonal growth by week 6 at 0.1 to 3.0 mg/kg. Antigen specificity of clonally expanded peripheral T cells was not established.

This clone was detected once. Its antigen is unknown. Only in-frame clones appear in the TCRdb table, and some are missing; sequencing was by immunoSEQ multiplex PCR. The sample records 150,000 to 170,000 clones, around 94% being singletons. Peripheral blood came from all dose cohorts at three timepoints. The TCR comes from an adult with an advanced solid tumor such as melanoma, head and neck, liver or kidney cancer. The sequencing here drew on CD4+ or CD8+ T cells sorted from blood, taken in a trial of the OX40 agonist ivuxolimab.

CDR3 sequence reads: CASMTADSNQPQHF. For the CDR3, the DNA is TGTGCCAGCATGACAGCTGATAGCAATCAGCCCCAGCATTTT. The V gene is TRBV6-5, the J gene TRBJ1-5; TRBD1 might be the D (5 bases). Germline-derived CDR1 and CDR2 are MNHEY and SVGAGI. V lost 7 bases, J lost 0 bases, and 10 bases lay in between. The CDR3 is 14 residues long.